The rows below give T cell receptor beta chains drawn from one sample of a study of blood T cell repertoires in COVID-19. The method was immunoSEQ multiplex PCR; TCRdb's version includes in-frame clones alone and lacks a portion of them. The top ten clones hold 2% to 2.5% of a sample with 150,000 to 200,000 clones, 88% of them seen once. Sequenced input: peripheral blood. These receptors originate from a man in his sixties or seventies with active or convalescent COVID-19. Each CDR3 is given with its conserved first and last residue. A D gene is named only where the DNA matches it firmly. For some rows the clone size is stated as once, few or many, or as a class when expanded; others skip it.

V	size	D	J	DNA	CDR3
TRBV6-1	once	TRBD1	TRBJ1-4	TGTGCCAGCAGTGAAGTAGGACAGGGTGAAAAACTGTTTTTT	CASSEVGQGEKLFF
TRBV6-5	-	TRBD1	TRBJ2-7	TGTGCCAGCAGTAAGTCCGGGACAGGGGTTTACGAGCAGTACTTC	CASSKSGTGVYEQYF
TRBV28	-	TRBD1	TRBJ1-1	TGTGCCAGCAGTTTATTGCCCGGACAGGGCAACACTGAAGCTTTCTTT	CASSLLPGQGNTEAFF
TRBV24-1	-	TRBD1	TRBJ1-2	TGTGCCACCGGGACAGGGAGGGGAGGCGGCTACACCTTC	CATGTGRGGGYTF
TRBV6-6	-	-	TRBJ2-1	TGTGCCAGCAGTTACCCAACAGGGTACTACAATGAGCAGTTCTTC	CASSYPTGYYNEQFF
TRBV28	-	TRBD1	TRBJ2-2	TGTGCCAGCAGGACCGGACAGGGGAACACCGGGGAGCTGTTTTTT	CASRTGQGNTGELFF
TRBV5-6	-	-	TRBJ2-1	TGTGCCAGCAGCTGGCTAGTAGCCCACAATGAGCAGTTCTTC	CASSWLVAHNEQFF
TRBV4-3	few	TRBD2	TRBJ2-3	TGCGCCAGCAGCCAAGGTCCTAGCGGGATCATAGATACGCAGTATTTT	CASSQGPSGIIDTQYF
TRBV28	-	-	TRBJ1-5	TGTGCCAGCAGTTTCGCTAACCAGCCCCAGCATTTT	CASSFANQPQHF
TRBV13	-	TRBD1	TRBJ1-1	TGTGCCAGCAGTCAGACAGGGGGTTTGGCCGAAGCTTTCTTT	CASSQTGGLAEAFF
TRBV10-3	-	TRBD2	TRBJ2-1	TGTGCCATCAGCGAGCGGGAGGCCATCAATGAGCAGTTCTTC	CAISEREAINEQFF
TRBV25-1	once	TRBD1	TRBJ2-3	TGTGCCAGCAGTGCGGACAGGGGCACAGATACGCAGTATTTT	CASSADRGTDTQYF
TRBV2	-	-	TRBJ2-7	TGTGCCAGCAGTGGTGGGGCAGAGATCTACGAGCAGTACTTC	CASSGGAEIYEQYF
TRBV28	-	TRBD2	TRBJ2-1	TGTGCCAGCAGTTTCGGCGGGGGGAATAACAATGAGCAGTTCTTC	CASSFGGGNNNEQFF
TRBV21-1	-	-	TRBJ1-5	TGTGCCAGCAGCAAAGATAGGACAGGGGGACAGCCCCAGCATTTT	CASSKDRTGGQPQHF
TRBV28	-	-	TRBJ2-1	TGTGCCAGCAGTTTAAGGAGAAGCGATGAGCAGTTCTTC	CASSLRRSDEQFF
TRBV5-4	-	TRBD2	TRBJ2-3	TGTGCCAGCAGCGGAGCGGGGGGCATCACAGATACGCAGTATTTT	CASSGAGGITDTQYF
TRBV7-8	once	-	TRBJ2-5	TGTGCCAGCAGCTTAGCTTTTCAGGCTTCCAGCCAATGGTACCAAGAGACCCAGTACTTC	CASSLAFQASSQWYQETQYF
TRBV28	-	TRBD1	TRBJ1-2	TGTGCCACCCCTGGGCTGGGTCCGACAGGGGGCGCCCTCGGCTACACCTTC	CATPGLGPTGGALGYTF
TRBV5-5	-	-	TRBJ2-2	TGTGCCAGCTGCTGGGGGGAAACCGGGGAGCTGTTTTTT	CASCWGETGELFF
TRBV28	-	-	TRBJ2-2	TGTGCCAGCAGCCTCGGGAACACCGGGGAGCTGTTTTTT	CASSLGNTGELFF
TRBV28	-	TRBD1	TRBJ1-6	TGTGCCAGCAGTGGCGGACAGGGGCGAGATTCACCCCTCCACTTT	CASSGGQGRDSPLHF
TRBV10-1	-	-	TRBJ2-2	TGCGCCAGCAGTGAGGGGTTAGCTTACACCGGGGAGCTGTTTTTT	CASSEGLAYTGELFF
TRBV29-1	-	-	TRBJ2-1	TGCAGCGTTGGGGGCGGCAGTTCCTACAATGAGCAGTTCTTC	CSVGGGSSYNEQFF
TRBV10-1	-	TRBD2	TRBJ2-5	TGCGCCAGCAGTGAAGGACCGGGACTAGGACAAGAGACCCAGTACTTC	CASSEGPGLGQETQYF
TRBV3-1/TRBV3-2	-	TRBD1	TRBJ2-3	TGTGCCAGCAGCTTCGGGACAGCCCGACCCACAGATACGCAGTATTTT	CASSFGTARPTDTQYF
TRBV3-1/TRBV3-2	-	-	TRBJ2-5	TGTGCCAGCAGCCAAGATCTTACTATGGAGACCCAGTACTTC	CASSQDLTMETQYF